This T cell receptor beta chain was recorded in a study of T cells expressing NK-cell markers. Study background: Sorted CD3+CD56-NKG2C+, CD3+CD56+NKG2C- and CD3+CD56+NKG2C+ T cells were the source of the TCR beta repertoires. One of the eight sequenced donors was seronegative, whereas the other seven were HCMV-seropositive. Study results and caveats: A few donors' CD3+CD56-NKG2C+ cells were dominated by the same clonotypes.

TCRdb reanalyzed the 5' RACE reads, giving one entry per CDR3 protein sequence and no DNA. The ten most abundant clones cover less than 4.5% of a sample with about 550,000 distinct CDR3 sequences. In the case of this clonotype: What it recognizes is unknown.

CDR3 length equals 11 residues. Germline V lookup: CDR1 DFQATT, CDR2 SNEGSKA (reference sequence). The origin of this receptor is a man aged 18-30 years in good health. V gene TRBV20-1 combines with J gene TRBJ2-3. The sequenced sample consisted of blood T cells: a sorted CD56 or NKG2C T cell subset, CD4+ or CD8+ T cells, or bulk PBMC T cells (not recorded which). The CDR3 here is CSAEDKDTQYF.